This TCR beta chain was identified in a study of technical replicates of blood from several donors. The method was immunoSEQ multiplex PCR; TCRdb's version includes in-frame clones alone and lacks a portion of them. The sample has tens of thousands of clones, about nine tenths seen once. CDR1 and CDR2 from the germline V gene are SGHDN and FVKESK. The CDR3 loop spans 17 amino acids. With V trimmed by 0 bases and J by 5 bases, 10 bases remained unmatched. The chain combines TRBV14 with TRBJ2-7; 10 positions agree with TRBD2. This clonotype originated in a human donor in good health. Sequencing was done on a sample of T cells isolated from PBMCs. This chain's CDR3 is CASSQDLALAGVDEQYF. The DNA of the CDR3 is TGTGCCAGCAGCCAAGATTTAGCGCTAGCGGGAGTCGACGAGCAGTACTTC.